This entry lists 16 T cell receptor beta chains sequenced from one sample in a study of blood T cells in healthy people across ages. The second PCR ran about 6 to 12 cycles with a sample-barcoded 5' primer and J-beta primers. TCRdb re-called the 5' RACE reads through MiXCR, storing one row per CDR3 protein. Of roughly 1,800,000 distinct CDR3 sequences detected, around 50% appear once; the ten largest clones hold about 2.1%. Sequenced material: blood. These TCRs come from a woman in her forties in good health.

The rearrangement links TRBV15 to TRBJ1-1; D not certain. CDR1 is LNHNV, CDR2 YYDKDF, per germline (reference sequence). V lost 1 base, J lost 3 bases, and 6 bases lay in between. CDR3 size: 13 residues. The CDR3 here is CATSRVQDTEAFF. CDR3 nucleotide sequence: TGTGCCACCAGCAGAGTTCAGGACACTGAAGCTTTCTTT. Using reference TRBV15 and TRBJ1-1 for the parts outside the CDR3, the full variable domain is DAMVIQNPRYQVTQFGKPVTLSCSQTLNHNVMYWYQQKSSQAPKLLFHYYDKDFNNEADTPDNFQSRRPNTSFCFLDIRSPGLGDTAMYLCATSRVQDTEAFFGQGTRLTVV.

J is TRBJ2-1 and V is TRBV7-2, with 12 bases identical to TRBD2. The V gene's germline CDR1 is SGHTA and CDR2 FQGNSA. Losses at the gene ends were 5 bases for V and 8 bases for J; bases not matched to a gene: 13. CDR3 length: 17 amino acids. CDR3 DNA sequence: TGTGCCAGCAGCCGCCCCGATCTAGCGGGGGGGCGGGATGAGCAGTTCTTC. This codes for CASSRPDLAGGRDEQFF.

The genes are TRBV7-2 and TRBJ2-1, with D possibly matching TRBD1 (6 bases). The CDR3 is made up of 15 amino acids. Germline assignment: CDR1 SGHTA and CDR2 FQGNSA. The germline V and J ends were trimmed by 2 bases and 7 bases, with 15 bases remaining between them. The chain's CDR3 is CASSLSAGAVNEQFF. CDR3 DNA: TGTGCCAGCAGCTTATCGGCAGGGGCTGTTAATGAGCAGTTCTTC.

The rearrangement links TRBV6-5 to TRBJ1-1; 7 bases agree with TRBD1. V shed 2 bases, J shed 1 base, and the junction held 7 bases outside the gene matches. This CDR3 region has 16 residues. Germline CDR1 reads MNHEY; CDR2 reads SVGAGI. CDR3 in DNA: TGTGCCAGCAGTTACAGACTGACAGGGAAGAACACTGAAGCTTTCTTT. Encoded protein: CASSYRLTGKNTEAFF.

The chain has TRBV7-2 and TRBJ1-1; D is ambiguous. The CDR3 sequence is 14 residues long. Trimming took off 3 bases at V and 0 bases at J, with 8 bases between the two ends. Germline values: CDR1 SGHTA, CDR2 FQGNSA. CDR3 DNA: TGTGCCAGCAGCTTTAGGTCTATGAACACTGAAGCTTTCTTT. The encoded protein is CASSFRSMNTEAFF.

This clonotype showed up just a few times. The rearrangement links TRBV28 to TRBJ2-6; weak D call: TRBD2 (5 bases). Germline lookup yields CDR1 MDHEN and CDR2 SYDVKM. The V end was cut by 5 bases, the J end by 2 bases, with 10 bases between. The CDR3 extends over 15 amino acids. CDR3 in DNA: TGTGCCAGCAGTAGCGGTGCCCCTGGGGCCAACGTCCTGACTTTC. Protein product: CASSSGAPGANVLTF.

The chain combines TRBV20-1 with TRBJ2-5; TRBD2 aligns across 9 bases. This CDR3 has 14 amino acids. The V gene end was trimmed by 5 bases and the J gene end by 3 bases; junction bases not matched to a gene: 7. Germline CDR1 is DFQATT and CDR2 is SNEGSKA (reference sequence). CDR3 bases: TGCAGTGCTGCCCAAAGACTAGCGGAAGAGACCCAGTACTTC. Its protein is CSAAQRLAEETQYF.

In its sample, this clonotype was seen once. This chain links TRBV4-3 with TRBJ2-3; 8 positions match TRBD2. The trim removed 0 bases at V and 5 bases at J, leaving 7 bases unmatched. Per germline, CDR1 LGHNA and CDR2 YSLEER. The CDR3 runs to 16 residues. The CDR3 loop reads CASSQEGGLVRDTQYF. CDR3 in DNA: TGCGCCAGCAGCCAAGAGGGGGGACTAGTGAGAGATACGCAGTATTTT.

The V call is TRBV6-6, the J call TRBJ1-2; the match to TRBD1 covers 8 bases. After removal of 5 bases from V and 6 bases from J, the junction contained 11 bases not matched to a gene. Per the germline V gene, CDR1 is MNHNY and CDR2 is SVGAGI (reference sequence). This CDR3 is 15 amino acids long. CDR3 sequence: CASSALGQGLNGYTF. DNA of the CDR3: TGTGCCAGCAGTGCTCTAGGACAGGGTCTAAATGGCTACACCTTC.

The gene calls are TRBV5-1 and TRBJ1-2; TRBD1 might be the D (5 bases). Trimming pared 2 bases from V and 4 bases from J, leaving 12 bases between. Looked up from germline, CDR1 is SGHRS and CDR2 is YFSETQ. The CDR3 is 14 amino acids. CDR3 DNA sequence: TGCGCCAGCAGCTTACCAGGGATGTCCTATGGCTACACCTTC. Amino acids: CASSLPGMSYGYTF. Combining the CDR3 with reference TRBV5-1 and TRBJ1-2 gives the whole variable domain KAGVTQTPRYLIKTRGQQVTLSCSPISGHRSVSWYQQTPGQGLQFLFEYFSETQRNKGNFPGRFSGRQFSNSRSEMNVSTLELGDSALYLCASSLPGMSYGYTFGSGTRLTVV.

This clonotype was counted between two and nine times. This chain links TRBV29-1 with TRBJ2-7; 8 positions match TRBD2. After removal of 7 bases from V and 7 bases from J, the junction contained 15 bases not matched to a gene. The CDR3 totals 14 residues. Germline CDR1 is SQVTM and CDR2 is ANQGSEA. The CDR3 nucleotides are TGCAGCGGATGGGGTTCTGCGGGGGGAAGTGAGCAGTACTTC. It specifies CSGWGSAGGSEQYF.

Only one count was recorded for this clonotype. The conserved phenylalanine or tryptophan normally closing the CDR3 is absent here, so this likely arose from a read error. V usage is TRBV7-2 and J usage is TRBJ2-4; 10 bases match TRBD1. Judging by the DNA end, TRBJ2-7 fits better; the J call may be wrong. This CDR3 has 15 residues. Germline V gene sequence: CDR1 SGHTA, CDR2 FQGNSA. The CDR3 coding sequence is TGTGCCAGCAGCGTATCCGGGACAGGGGCGTCCGAGCAGTACTCC. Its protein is CASSVSGTGASEQYS.

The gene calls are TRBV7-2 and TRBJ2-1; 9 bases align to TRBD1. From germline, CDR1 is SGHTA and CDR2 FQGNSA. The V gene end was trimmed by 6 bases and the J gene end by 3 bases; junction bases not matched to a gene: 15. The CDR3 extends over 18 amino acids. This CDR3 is CASRFVPQGTGFYNEQFF. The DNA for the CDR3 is TGTGCCAGCAGATTTGTACCCCAAGGGACAGGGTTCTACAATGAGCAGTTCTTC.

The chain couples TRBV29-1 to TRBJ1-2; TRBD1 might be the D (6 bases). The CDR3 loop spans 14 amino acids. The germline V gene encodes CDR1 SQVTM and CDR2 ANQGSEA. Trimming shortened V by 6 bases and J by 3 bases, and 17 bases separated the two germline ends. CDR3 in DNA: TGCAGCGTCCTACGACAGGCCCCGGACTATGGCTACACCTTC. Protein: CSVLRQAPDYGYTF.

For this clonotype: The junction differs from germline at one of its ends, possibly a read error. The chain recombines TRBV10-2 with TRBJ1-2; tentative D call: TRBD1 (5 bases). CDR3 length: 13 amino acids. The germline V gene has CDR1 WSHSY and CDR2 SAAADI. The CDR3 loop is CASTDSRDYGYTF. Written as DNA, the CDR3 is TGCGCCAGCACCGACAGCCGGGACTACGGCTACACCTTC.

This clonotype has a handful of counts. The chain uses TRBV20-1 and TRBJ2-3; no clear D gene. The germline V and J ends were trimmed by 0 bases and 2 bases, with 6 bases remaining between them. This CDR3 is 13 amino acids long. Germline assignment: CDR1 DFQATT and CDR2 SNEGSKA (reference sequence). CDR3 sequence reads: CSARDWSTDTQYF. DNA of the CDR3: TGCAGTGCTAGAGATTGGTCCACAGATACGCAGTATTTT.